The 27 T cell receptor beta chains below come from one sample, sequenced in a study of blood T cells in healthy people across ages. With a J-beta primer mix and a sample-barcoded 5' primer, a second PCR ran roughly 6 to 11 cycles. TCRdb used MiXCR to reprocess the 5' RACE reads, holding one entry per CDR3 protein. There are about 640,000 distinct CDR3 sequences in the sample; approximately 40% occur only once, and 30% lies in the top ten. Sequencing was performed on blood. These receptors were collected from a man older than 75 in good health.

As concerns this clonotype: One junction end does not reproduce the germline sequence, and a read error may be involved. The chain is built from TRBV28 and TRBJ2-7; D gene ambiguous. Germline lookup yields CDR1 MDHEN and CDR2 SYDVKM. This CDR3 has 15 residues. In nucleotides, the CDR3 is TGCGCCGTAGCCAGACTCTCCCTCCTTTTTTACGAGCGGTACTTC. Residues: CAVARLSLLFYERYF.

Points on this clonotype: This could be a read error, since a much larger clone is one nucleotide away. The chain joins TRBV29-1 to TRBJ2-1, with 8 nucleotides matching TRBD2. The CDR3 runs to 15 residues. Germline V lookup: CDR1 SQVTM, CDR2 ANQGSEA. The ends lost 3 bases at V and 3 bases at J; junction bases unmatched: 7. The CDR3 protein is CSVDCGRPFYNEQFF. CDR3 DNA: TGCAGCGTTGATTGCGGGAGGCCTTTCTACAATGAGCAGTTCTTC.

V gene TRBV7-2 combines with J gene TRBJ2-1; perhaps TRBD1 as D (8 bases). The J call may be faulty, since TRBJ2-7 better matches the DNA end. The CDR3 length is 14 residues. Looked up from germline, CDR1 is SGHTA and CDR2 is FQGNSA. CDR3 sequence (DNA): TGTGCCAGCAGAAGGGAGGGGACAGGCAATGAGCAGTACTTC. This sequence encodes CASRREGTGNEQYF.

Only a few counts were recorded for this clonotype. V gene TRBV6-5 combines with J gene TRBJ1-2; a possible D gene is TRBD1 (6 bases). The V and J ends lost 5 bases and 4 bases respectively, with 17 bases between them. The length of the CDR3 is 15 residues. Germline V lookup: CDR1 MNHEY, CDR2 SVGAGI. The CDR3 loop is CASSTDRWAPYGYTF. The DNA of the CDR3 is TGTGCCAGCAGTACCGACAGGTGGGCCCCCTATGGCTACACCTTC.

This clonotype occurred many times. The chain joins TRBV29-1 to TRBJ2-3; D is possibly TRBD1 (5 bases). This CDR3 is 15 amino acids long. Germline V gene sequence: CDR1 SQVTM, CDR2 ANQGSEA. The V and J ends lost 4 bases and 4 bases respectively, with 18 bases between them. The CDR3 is CSVVRNWGGADTQYF. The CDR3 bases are TGCAGCGTTGTCCGGAATTGGGGCGGCGCAGATACGCAGTATTTT.

CDR3 DNA: TGTGCCAGCAGTTCCCAGGGGGGGGCCAAGAAGGGCGAGCAGTACTTC. Encoded protein: CASSSQGGAKKGEQYF. The rearrangement uses TRBV6-5 and TRBJ2-7, with D perhaps being TRBD1 or TRBD2 (7 bases each). The CDR3 runs to 16 residues. CDR1 and CDR2 (germline): MNHEY, SVGAGI. The V end was cut by 4 bases, the J end by 6 bases, with 22 bases between.

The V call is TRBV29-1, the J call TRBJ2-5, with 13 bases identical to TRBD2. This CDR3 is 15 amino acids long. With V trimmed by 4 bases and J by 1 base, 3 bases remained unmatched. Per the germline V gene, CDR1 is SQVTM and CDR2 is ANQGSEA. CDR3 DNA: TGCAGCGTTGTGACTAGCGGGGGGACCCAAGAGACCCAGTACTTC. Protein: CSVVTSGGTQETQYF. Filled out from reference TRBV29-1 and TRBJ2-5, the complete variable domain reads SAVISQKPSRDICQRGTSLTIQCQVDSQVTMMFWYRQQPGQSLTLIATANQGSEATYESGFVIDKFPISRPNLTFSTLTVSNMSPEDSSIYLCSVVTSGGTQETQYFGPGTRLLVL.

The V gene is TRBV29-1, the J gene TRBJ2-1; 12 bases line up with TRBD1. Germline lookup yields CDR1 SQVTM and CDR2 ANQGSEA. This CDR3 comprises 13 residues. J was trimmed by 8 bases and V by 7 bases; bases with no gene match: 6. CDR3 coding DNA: TGCAGCGGTGGGACAGGGGGCTTGGATGAGCAGTTCTTC. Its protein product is CSGGTGGLDEQFF.

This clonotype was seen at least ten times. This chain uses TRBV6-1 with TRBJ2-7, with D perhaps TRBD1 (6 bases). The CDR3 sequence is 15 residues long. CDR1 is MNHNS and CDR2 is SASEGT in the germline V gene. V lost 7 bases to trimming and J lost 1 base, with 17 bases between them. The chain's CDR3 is CASKAGDTRSYEQYF. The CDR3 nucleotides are TGTGCCAGCAAGGCTGGGGACACTAGGTCCTACGAGCAGTACTTC.

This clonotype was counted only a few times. The CDR3 DNA reads as TGTGCCAGCAGCGTAGGGTCCGCCGAGACCCAGTACTTC. This gives the protein CASSVGSAETQYF. J is TRBJ2-5 and V is TRBV9; D is unresolved. The germline V gene has CDR1 SGDLS and CDR2 YYNGEE. The CDR3 covers 13 residues. V lost 0 bases and J 5 bases, leaving 8 bases between the germline ends.

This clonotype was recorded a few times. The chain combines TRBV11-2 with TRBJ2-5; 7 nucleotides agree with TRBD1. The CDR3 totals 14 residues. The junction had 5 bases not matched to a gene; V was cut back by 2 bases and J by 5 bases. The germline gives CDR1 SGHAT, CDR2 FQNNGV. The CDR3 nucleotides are TGTGCCAGCAGCTTAAATACAGGGGAGGAGACCCAGTACTTC. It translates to CASSLNTGEETQYF.

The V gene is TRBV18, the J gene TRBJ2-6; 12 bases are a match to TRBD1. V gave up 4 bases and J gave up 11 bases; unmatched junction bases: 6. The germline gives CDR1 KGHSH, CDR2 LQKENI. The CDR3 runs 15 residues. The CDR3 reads CASSRAGTGGDVLTF. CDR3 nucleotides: TGTGCCAGCTCACGGGCCGGGACAGGGGGCGACGTCCTGACTTTC.

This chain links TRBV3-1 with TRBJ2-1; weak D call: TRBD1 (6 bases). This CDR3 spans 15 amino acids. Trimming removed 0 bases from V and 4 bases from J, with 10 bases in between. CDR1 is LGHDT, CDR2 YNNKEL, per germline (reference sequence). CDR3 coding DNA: TGTGCCAGCAGCCAAGACCGAAGGGGGTACAATGAGCAGTTCTTC. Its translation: CASSQDRRGYNEQFF.

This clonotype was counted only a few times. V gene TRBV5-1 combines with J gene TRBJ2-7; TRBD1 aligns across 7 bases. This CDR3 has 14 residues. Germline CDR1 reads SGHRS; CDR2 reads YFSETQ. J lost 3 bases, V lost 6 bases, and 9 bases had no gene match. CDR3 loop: CASKSGTESYEQYF. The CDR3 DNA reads TGCGCCAGCAAATCCGGGACAGAGAGCTACGAGCAGTACTTC.

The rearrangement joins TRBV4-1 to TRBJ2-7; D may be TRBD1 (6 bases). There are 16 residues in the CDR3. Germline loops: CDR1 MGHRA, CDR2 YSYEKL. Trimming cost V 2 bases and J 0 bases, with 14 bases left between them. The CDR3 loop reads CASSQYTGSSSYEQYF. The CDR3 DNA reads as TGCGCCAGCAGCCAATATACAGGGAGCTCCTCCTACGAGCAGTACTTC.

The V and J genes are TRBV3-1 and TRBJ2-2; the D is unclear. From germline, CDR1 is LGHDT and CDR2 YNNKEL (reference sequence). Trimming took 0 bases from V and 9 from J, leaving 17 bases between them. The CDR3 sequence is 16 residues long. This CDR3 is CASSQDLGRSHRELFF. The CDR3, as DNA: TGTGCCAGCAGCCAAGATCTTGGCAGATCCCACCGGGAGCTGTTTTTT.

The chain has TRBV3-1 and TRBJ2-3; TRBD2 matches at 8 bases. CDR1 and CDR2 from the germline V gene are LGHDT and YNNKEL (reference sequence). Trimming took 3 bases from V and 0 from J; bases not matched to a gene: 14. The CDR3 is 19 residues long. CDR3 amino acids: CASSQGGPKRGPSTDTQYF. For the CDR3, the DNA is TGTGCCAGCAGCCAGGGAGGGCCTAAGCGGGGGCCGAGCACAGATACGCAGTATTTT.

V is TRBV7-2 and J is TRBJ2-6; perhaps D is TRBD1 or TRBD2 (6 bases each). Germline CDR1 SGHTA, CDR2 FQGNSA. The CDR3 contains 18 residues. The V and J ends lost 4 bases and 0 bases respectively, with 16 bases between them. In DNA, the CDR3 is TGTGCCAGCAGCTCCCGTGGAGGGGGAAGCTCTGGGGCCAACGTCCTGACTTTC. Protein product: CASSSRGGGSSGANVLTF.

The DNA for the CDR3 is TGTGCCAGCAGTTTATGGGGCGATGAGCAGTTCTTC. Its protein is CASSLWGDEQFF. The rearrangement links TRBV27 to TRBJ2-1, with D possibly matching TRBD1 (5 bases). Per the germline V gene, CDR1 is MNHEY and CDR2 is SMNVEV (reference sequence). The CDR3 sequence is 12 residues long. With 1 base removed from V and 8 bases from J, the gap between germline ends came to 6 bases.

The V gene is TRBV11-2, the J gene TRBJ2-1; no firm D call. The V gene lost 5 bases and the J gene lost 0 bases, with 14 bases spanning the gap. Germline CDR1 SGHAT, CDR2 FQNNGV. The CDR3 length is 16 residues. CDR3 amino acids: CASSPVARSSYNEQFF. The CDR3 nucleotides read TGTGCCAGCAGCCCCGTCGCTCGCAGCTCCTACAATGAGCAGTTCTTC.

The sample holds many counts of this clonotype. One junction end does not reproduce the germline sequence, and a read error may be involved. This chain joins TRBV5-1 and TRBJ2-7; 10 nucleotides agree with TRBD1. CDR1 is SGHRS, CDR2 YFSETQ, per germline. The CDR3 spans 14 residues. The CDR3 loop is CASSLGQGLYEQYF. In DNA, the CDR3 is TGTGCCAGCAGCTTGGGACAGGGGCTGTACGAGCAGTACTTC. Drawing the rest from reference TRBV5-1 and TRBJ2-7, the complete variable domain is KAGVTQTPRYLIKTRGQQVTLSCSPISGHRSVSWYQQTPGQGLQFLFEYFSETQRNKGNFPGRFSGRQFSNSRSEMNVSTLELGDSALYLCASSLGQGLYEQYFGPGTRLTVT.

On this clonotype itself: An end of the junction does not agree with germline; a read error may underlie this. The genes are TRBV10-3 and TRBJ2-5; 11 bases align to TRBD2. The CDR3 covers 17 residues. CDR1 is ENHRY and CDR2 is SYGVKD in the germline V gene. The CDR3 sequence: CAISESTGLAEGETRYF. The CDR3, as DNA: TGTGCCATCAGTGAGTCGACGGGACTAGCGGAGGGAGAGACCCGGTACTTC.

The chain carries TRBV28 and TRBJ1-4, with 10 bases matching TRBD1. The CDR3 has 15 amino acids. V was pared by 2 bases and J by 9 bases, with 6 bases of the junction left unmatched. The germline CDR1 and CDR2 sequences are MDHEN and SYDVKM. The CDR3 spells CASSLGGDRGKKLFF. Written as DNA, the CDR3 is TGTGCCAGCAGTTTAGGCGGGGACAGGGGAAAAAAACTGTTTTTT. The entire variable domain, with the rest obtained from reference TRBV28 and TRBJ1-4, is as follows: DVKVTQSSRYLVKRTGEKVFLECVQDMDHENMFWYRQDPGLGLRLIYFSYDVKMKEKGDIPEGYSVSREKKERFSLILESASTNQTSMYLCASSLGGDRGKKLFFGSGTQLSVL.

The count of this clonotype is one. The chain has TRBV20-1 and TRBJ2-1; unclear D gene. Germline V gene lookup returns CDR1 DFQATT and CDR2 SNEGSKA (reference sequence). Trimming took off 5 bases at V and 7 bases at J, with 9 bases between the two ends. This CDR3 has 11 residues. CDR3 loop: CSAGVGNEQFF. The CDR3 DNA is TGCAGTGCTGGGGTTGGAAATGAGCAGTTCTTC.

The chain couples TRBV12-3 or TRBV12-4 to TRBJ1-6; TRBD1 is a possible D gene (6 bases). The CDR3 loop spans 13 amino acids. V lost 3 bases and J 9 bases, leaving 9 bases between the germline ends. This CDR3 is CASSFRGGSPLHF. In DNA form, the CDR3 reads TGTGCCAGCAGTTTCAGGGGTGGTTCACCCCTCCACTTT.

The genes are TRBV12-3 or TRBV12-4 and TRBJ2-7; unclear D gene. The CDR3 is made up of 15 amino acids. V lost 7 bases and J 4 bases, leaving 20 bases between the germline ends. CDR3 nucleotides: TGTGCCAGCACCCCAAGGGTAAACTCCTTATACGAGCAGTACTTC. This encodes CASTPRVNSLYEQYF.

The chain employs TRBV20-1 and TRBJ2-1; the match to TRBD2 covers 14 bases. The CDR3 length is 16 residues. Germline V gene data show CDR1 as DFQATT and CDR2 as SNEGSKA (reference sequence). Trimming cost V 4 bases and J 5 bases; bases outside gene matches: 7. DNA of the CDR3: TGCAGTGCTAACCCGGGACTAGCGGGAGTGAACAATGAGCAGTTCTTC. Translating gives CSANPGLAGVNNEQFF.